This T cell receptor (beta chain) was recovered during a study of cytotoxic CD8 clonotypes in ibrutinib-treated CLL. Study context: Patients: roughly ten relapsed/refractory, about 14 treatment-naive, roughly 17 IGHV unmutated. After median approximately 70 months, roughly 15 stayed in remission, about 12 progressed; responses about 25 partial, 2 complete. General study points: Clonality increased at ibrutinib response, then returned toward baseline at progression. Public clonotypes (which were uncommon) either contracted or remained stable on treatment.

This clone has only one observation. Its specificity is not known. Repertoires were generated with immunoSEQ multiplex PCR, while TCRdb's copy carries only in-frame clones and drops some. The sample carries approximately 190,000 clones, 65% to 80% recorded once. The sequence derives from a human donor with chronic lymphocytic leukemia. Sequenced material: PBMCs, taken after 12 months of ibrutinib treatment.

The CDR3 DNA is TGTGCCAGCAGCGGACAAACAGGGGCCTGGGCCTATGGCTACACCTTC. Its protein product is CASSGQTGAWAYGYTF. V usage is TRBV9 and J usage is TRBJ1-2, with 7 bases lining up with TRBD1. The CDR3 spans 16 residues. J gave up 4 bases and V 3 bases, and 12 bases lay outside the gene matches. Germline CDR1 and CDR2: SGDLS and YYNGEE.